This entry lists 10 T cell receptor beta chains sequenced from one sample in a study of metastatic and nonmetastatic thyroid tumors (TCRdb year 2020). Library creation used PCR. Sequencing was performed on an Illumina HiSeq 4000. The raw public data were reprocessed by TCRdb itself: fastp quality trimming at Q25, MiXCR clonotype calling, in-frame beta chains only. In all, the sample holds about 6,400 clones, and approximately 34% of those were seen once. The top ten hold about 21% of the sample. No patient had received any treatment before thyroid surgery. Sequencing used tumor tissue. Receptors were obtained from a female donor with papillary thyroid cancer or a benign thyroid nodule (not recorded which). Some clones in this sample may be carry-over from other donors' samples.

This clone was observed many times. V gene TRBV3-1 combines with J gene TRBJ2-7, with D possibly being TRBD2 (6 bases). CDR1 is LGHDT, CDR2 YNNKEL, per germline (reference sequence). The V end was cut by 7 bases, the J end by 0 bases, with 13 bases between. The CDR3 contains 14 residues. The CDR3 loop is CASKAHGSSYEQYF. In DNA, the CDR3 is TGTGCCAGCAAAGCCCACGGGAGCTCCTACGAGCAGTACTTC.

This clone has a handful of counts. The rearrangement joins TRBV29-1 to TRBJ1-1, with D unclear. CDR1 and CDR2 from the germline V gene are SQVTM and ANQGSEA. The germline V and J ends were trimmed by 0 bases and 8 bases, with 4 bases remaining between them. The CDR3 sequence is 10 residues long. The CDR3 region has the DNA TGCAGCGTTGAAGAAGCAGAAGCTTTCTTT. Its protein product is CSVEEAEAFF.

In its sample, this clone is medium-sized. The chain links TRBV2 to TRBJ2-5; 9 bases map to TRBD2. The CDR3 is made up of 15 amino acids. Looked up from germline, CDR1 is SNHLY and CDR2 is FYNNEI. V lost 8 bases to trimming and J lost 5 bases; unmatched junction nucleotides: 12. The CDR3 DNA sequence: TGTGCCAGCGCTACTCTTAGCGGGAGTTCCGAGACCCAGTACTTC. Translated: CASATLSGSSETQYF.

This clone came up many times. The V and J genes are TRBV19 and TRBJ2-2; D is possibly TRBD1 (5 bases). Looked up from germline, CDR1 is LNHDA and CDR2 is SQIVND (reference sequence). Trimming removed 5 bases at V and 6 bases at J, with 10 bases between. The CDR3 runs to 13 residues. CDR3 in amino acids: CASSQGTSGELFF. DNA for the CDR3: TGTGCCAGTAGTCAGGGAACGTCCGGGGAGCTGTTTTTT.

This clone came up a few times. The chain links TRBV12-3 or TRBV12-4 to TRBJ2-2; the D gene could be TRBD1 or TRBD2 (6 bases each). V was trimmed by 0 bases and J by 7 bases, leaving 12 bases between them. This CDR3 has 15 amino acids. The CDR3, as DNA: TGTGCCAGCAGTTTAGCCCCGGGGGCGGTCGGGGAGCTGTTTTTT. As protein: CASSLAPGAVGELFF.

Relative to its sample, this clone is large. The V gene is TRBV12-3 or TRBV12-4, the J gene TRBJ2-2, with D perhaps given as TRBD1 or TRBD2 (6 bases each). The CDR3 length is 16 residues. The germline V and J ends were trimmed by 6 bases and 5 bases, with 19 bases remaining between them. CDR3 sequence reads: CASRPGVQGRTGELFF. For the CDR3, the DNA is TGTGCCAGCAGACCGGGAGTACAGGGCCGAACCGGGGAGCTGTTTTTT.

This clone came up a few times. The chain joins TRBV27 to TRBJ2-7; D ambiguous. Germline CDR1 and CDR2: MNHEY and SMNVEV (reference sequence). V dropped 3 bases and J dropped 3 bases, with 18 bases sitting between them. This CDR3 spans 16 amino acids. The CDR3 sequence: CASSFSQAVADYEQYF. The CDR3 DNA reads TGTGCCAGCAGTTTTAGTCAGGCCGTCGCGGACTACGAGCAGTACTTC.

V is TRBV12-3 or TRBV12-4 and J is TRBJ2-3; D not certain. Between the trimmed V and J ends, which lost 7 bases and 4 bases, there was a span of 12 bases. The CDR3 consists of 13 residues. As DNA, the CDR3 is TGTGCCAGCATCTCCGGTAGCTCAGATACGCAGTATTTT. Its translation: CASISGSSDTQYF.

The chain employs TRBV19 and TRBJ2-4, with a weak D call TRBD1 (6 bases). Germline values: CDR1 LNHDA, CDR2 SQIVND (reference sequence). The CDR3 spans 15 residues. Trimming removed 3 bases at V and 6 bases at J, with 15 bases between. CDR3: CASSIRGLSLNIQYF. Written as DNA, the CDR3 is TGTGCCAGTAGTATCAGGGGTTTGAGCCTAAACATTCAGTACTTC.

This rearrangement joins TRBV7-3 to TRBJ1-5; possibly TRBD1 for D (5 bases). Germline loops: CDR1 SGHTA, CDR2 FQGTGA. The CDR3 runs to 13 residues. Deletions cut 6 bases from V and 5 bases from J, with 11 bases between. CDR3 sequence reads: CASSRDGDQPQHF. The CDR3 DNA reads as TGTGCCAGCAGTCGGGACGGGGATCAGCCCCAGCATTTT.